Listed below are T cell receptor beta chains from one sample, sequenced in a study of T cell responses to AZD1222 COVID-19 vaccine. Profiling relied on immunoSEQ multiplex PCR, and the TCRdb table lists in-frame clones only, not all of them. The sample has around 150,000 clones; around nine tenths are singletons. The sample in question was peripheral blood, obtained on day 0 of AZD1222 vaccination. The receptor set was obtained from an adult in good health. The conserved cysteine and the conserved F or W are not part of the CDR3 here. The D gene is left open where the match is weak. Some rows have no size entry. The others give once, few or many, or a class for an expanded clone.

D gene,clone size,J gene,V gene,CDR3 protein
.,.,TRBJ1-1,TRBV27,ASSLKGGTEAF
.,.,TRBJ1-2,TRBV13,ASSLGAGTGGYT
.,.,TRBJ2-5,TRBV11-2,ASSLDFQETQY
.,.,TRBJ2-3,TRBV4-1,ASSQMGGGGIPDTQY
TRBD1,.,TRBJ2-7,TRBV6-6,ASSDRVYEQY
TRBD2,.,TRBJ2-1,TRBV6-5,ASSYYVGGSNEQF
.,.,TRBJ2-3,TRBV14,ASSPLGGRTDTQY
.,few,TRBJ1-3,TRBV2,ASSKDSSSGNTIY
.,.,TRBJ1-5,TRBV19,ASSGGGGQPQH
TRBD1,.,TRBJ1-2,TRBV28,ASSSGQHYGYT
.,.,TRBJ2-1,TRBV2,ASTPQRVANNEQF
.,.,TRBJ2-2,TRBV6-5,ALIPPAGELF
TRBD2,.,TRBJ2-7,TRBV5-4,ASSSGLAKEQY
.,.,TRBJ1-6,TRBV6-1,ASSEAVWGSYNSPLH
.,.,TRBJ1-5,TRBV19,ASSIVAGINQPQH
.,.,TRBJ1-2,TRBV6-6,ASSWEGGIYGYT
TRBD1,.,TRBJ2-1,TRBV19,ASSTTGAQQF
.,.,TRBJ1-4,TRBV5-4,ASSIGQTNEKLF
TRBD1,.,TRBJ2-2,TRBV7-8,ASSSRTGDAGELF
TRBD2,.,TRBJ2-3,TRBV4-3,ASSPTLAGGATDTQY
.,.,TRBJ1-1,TRBV30,AWLRQENTEAF
.,.,TRBJ2-7,TRBV23-1,ASSQSCREQY
TRBD2,.,TRBJ2-1,TRBV13,ASSLGGGGSYNEQF
.,.,TRBJ1-2,TRBV19,ASSISGTVNYGYT
.,.,TRBJ2-2,TRBV5-5,ASSLAASRGAPGELF
TRBD1,.,TRBJ1-1,TRBV5-6,ASSYYRGGGTMNTEAF
TRBD1,once,TRBJ2-4,TRBV5-6,ASSEQGPSIIQY
.,.,TRBJ2-5,TRBV6-2/TRBV6-3,ASSSKTQY
TRBD2,.,TRBJ2-1,TRBV4-3,ASSPWFGSGGSYNEQF
.,.,TRBJ2-2,TRBV5-1,ASSLAGPRTGELF
.,once,TRBJ1-6,TRBV28,ASSPPPSPTYSPLH
TRBD2,.,TRBJ2-5,TRBV9,ASSVEAGVETQY
TRBD1,.,TRBJ1-2,TRBV4-2,ASSAGTGLGSGYT
.,.,TRBJ1-2,TRBV7-9,ASSTGQNYGYT
.,.,TRBJ1-6,TRBV12-5,ASGLPGQKTSPLH
TRBD2,.,TRBJ2-3,TRBV27,ASSYATSGSGQY
TRBD2,.,TRBJ2-1,TRBV6-4,ASSETSHNEQF
.,.,TRBJ2-1,TRBV6-5,ASSYSLSHPYNEQF
TRBD1,.,TRBJ1-1,TRBV28,ASSYLDRGAF
TRBD2,.,TRBJ2-1,TRBV30,AWSVKLLAGGEQF
.,.,TRBJ2-5,TRBV5-1,ASSEFGTTENQETQY
.,.,TRBJ2-7,TRBV21-1,ASSKGSGSYEQY
.,.,TRBJ2-5,TRBV25-1,ASSESVLETQY
.,.,TRBJ1-5,TRBV6-1,ASSEDRFYSNQPQH
.,.,TRBJ1-6,TRBV6-5,ASTRNRDSPLH
.,.,TRBJ2-7,TRBV5-5,ASSLFGGHSYEQY
TRBD2,.,TRBJ2-4,TRBV28,ASSDSGVKNIQY
.,few,TRBJ2-7,TRBV6-2/TRBV6-3,ASSYDAGASYEQY
TRBD2,.,TRBJ2-2,TRBV7-2,ASSLLSREGDTGELF